These 30 T cell receptor beta chains came from one sample sequenced in a study of blood T cell repertoires in COVID-19 (dated by TCRdb to 2019 to 2021). Library preparation employed the immunoSEQ multiplex PCR assay. TCRdb mirrors the immuneACCESS table, restricted to in-frame sequences. Some clones are absent from its copies; in checked studies, under half trace to an unresolved V gene, and the reason for the others is unknown. Recorded for this sample are 100,000 to 150,000 clones; around nine tenths of them occurred a single time. 2% to 2.5% of the sample is taken by the ten largest. The sequenced sample was PBMCs or T cells enriched from blood (not recorded which). These receptors originate from a woman in her forties or fifties who had recovered from COVID-19.

The chain links TRBV10-3 to TRBJ1-5, with D possibly being TRBD1 (6 bases). The V gene lost 5 bases and the J gene lost 6 bases, with 11 bases spanning the gap. Germline V gene sequence: CDR1 ENHRY, CDR2 SYGVKD. The CDR3 runs to 13 residues. Here the CDR3 reads CAISPQGIQPQHF. The DNA for the CDR3 is TGTGCCATCAGTCCCCAGGGGATTCAGCCCCAGCATTTT.

The chain joins TRBV5-6 to TRBJ2-2; D gene unclear. The CDR3 sequence is 13 residues long. CDR1 SGHDT and CDR2 YYEEEE come from the germline V gene. The ends were cut back, 4 bases at V and 6 bases at J, with 10 bases in the middle. The CDR3, as DNA: TGTGCCAGCAGCCGTCGAGAAGCCGGGGAGCTGTTTTTT. Its translation: CASSRREAGELFF.

The V call is TRBV4-3, the J call TRBJ1-1; D is unresolved. V gave up 1 base and J gave up 5 bases, with 8 bases separating them. Germline CDR1 LGHNA, CDR2 YSLEER. This CDR3 region has 13 residues. The CDR3: CASSQGQWTEAFF. The CDR3 DNA is TGCGCCAGCAGCCAAGGCCAGTGGACTGAAGCTTTCTTT.

V and J are TRBV5-1 and TRBJ2-7; D is ambiguous. The CDR3 runs 13 residues. Trimming removed 0 bases from V and 2 bases from J, with 6 bases in between. Germline CDR1 SGHRS, CDR2 YFSETQ. The CDR3 loop reads CASSLDIPYEQYF. For the CDR3, the DNA is TGCGCCAGCAGCTTGGACATACCCTACGAGCAGTACTTC.

In DNA, the CDR3 is TGTGCCAATAGCCCTACACAGGGGAGAGGCAATGGCTACACCTTC. This encodes CANSPTQGRGNGYTF. This chain joins TRBV19 and TRBJ1-2, with TRBD1 matching over 7 bases. CDR1 LNHDA and CDR2 SQIVND come from the germline V gene (reference sequence). The CDR3 consists of 15 residues. J lost 6 bases, V lost 10 bases, and 17 bases had no gene match.

V usage is TRBV28 and J usage is TRBJ2-3, with no clear D. Trimming removed 5 bases from V and 1 base from J, with 10 bases in between. Germline V gene lookup returns CDR1 MDHEN and CDR2 SYDVKM. The CDR3 spans 14 residues. The CDR3 is CASSQATGTDTQYF. The CDR3 DNA sequence: TGTGCCAGCAGTCAAGCAACAGGCACAGATACGCAGTATTTT.

The chain uses TRBV30 and TRBJ2-7; weak D call: TRBD1 (6 bases). V was cut by 2 bases and J by 0 bases, with 11 bases left in between. The CDR3 has 14 amino acids. Germline-derived CDR1 and CDR2 are GTSNPN and SVGIG (reference sequence). The CDR3 DNA is TGTGCCTGGAGTACAGGGCAGCCCTCCTACGAGCAGTACTTC. As protein: CAWSTGQPSYEQYF.

This chain uses TRBV19 with TRBJ1-3, with D possibly matching TRBD1 (5 bases). V lost 6 bases and J lost 0, with 18 bases in between. CDR1 is LNHDA and CDR2 is SQIVND in the germline V gene (reference sequence). This CDR3 contains 17 residues. CDR3 nucleotide sequence: TGTGCCAGTAGCTCGGGGGATTCACAGTTCTCTGGAAACACCATATATTTT. Translating gives CASSSGDSQFSGNTIYF.

This chain connects TRBV3-1 (or the pseudogene TRBV3-2) to TRBJ2-1; TRBD1 is a possible D gene (6 bases). The CDR3 has 14 amino acids. The V end was cut by 0 bases, the J end by 7 bases, with 10 bases between. Germline lookup yields CDR1 LGHDT and CDR2 YNNKEL (reference sequence). The CDR3 region is CASSQDRGWNEQFF. CDR3 sequence (DNA): TGTGCCAGCAGCCAAGACAGGGGATGGAATGAGCAGTTCTTC.

The J gene is TRBJ2-1, the V gene TRBV14; D perhaps matches TRBD2 (5 bases). V lost 1 base and J lost 14, with 9 bases in between. Germline CDR1 reads SGHDN; CDR2 reads FVKESK. The CDR3 contains 11 residues. This CDR3 reads CASSQGGNEFF. The CDR3 nucleotides read TGTGCCAGCAGCCAAGGAGGGAACGAGTTCTTC.

This sequence joins TRBV7-2 and TRBJ2-4, with TRBD1 matching over 8 bases. The CDR3 is 14 amino acids. V was clipped by 5 bases and J by 6 bases; unmatched bases: 6. The germline V gene has CDR1 SGHTA and CDR2 FQGNSA. The CDR3 bases are TGTGCCAGCAGCGACAGGGGTCGTGGAAACATTCAGTACTTC. This encodes CASSDRGRGNIQYF.

The chain links TRBV19 to TRBJ2-7, with TRBD1 as a possible D gene (6 bases). CDR3 length: 14 residues. CDR1 is LNHDA and CDR2 is SQIVND in the germline V gene (reference sequence). V was clipped by 5 bases and J by 1 base, with 12 bases between them. CDR3 nucleotides: TGTGCCAGTAGTTTCCGGGACACTTCCTACGAGCAGTACTTC. Amino acids: CASSFRDTSYEQYF.

The chain carries TRBV24-1 and TRBJ1-2, with TRBD1 as a possible D gene (5 bases). Germline lookup yields CDR1 KGHDR and CDR2 SFDVKD. The V and J ends lost 3 bases and 6 bases respectively, with 10 bases between them. There are 13 residues in the CDR3. The CDR3 nucleotides are TGTGCCACCAGTGATCGGCAGGGTGATGGCTACACCTTC. Translated: CATSDRQGDGYTF.

V is TRBV6-1 and J is TRBJ1-5; the match to TRBD1 covers 8 bases. V lost 2 bases and J lost 1; bases outside the gene matches: 4. CDR3 length equals 16 residues. Germline CDR1 MNHNS, CDR2 SASEGT. This chain's CDR3 is CASSEQGARSNQPQHF. CDR3 DNA sequence: TGTGCCAGCAGTGAACAGGGGGCAAGGAGCAATCAGCCCCAGCATTTT.

The gene calls are TRBV11-2 and TRBJ2-7, with TRBD2 matching over 8 bases. Germline V lookup: CDR1 SGHAT, CDR2 FQNNGV. Trimming took 10 bases from V and 3 from J; bases not matched to a gene: 5. The CDR3 sequence is 12 residues long. The chain's CDR3 is CATGLAGYEQYF. CDR3 coding DNA: TGTGCCACCGGTCTAGCGGGCTACGAGCAGTACTTC.

CDR3 sequence reads: CAIDSGGASSYNEQFF. The DNA of the CDR3 is TGTGCCATCGATAGCGGGGGGGCAAGCTCCTACAATGAGCAGTTCTTC. This sequence joins TRBV10-3 and TRBJ2-1; the match to TRBD2 covers 11 bases. Germline V gene lookup returns CDR1 ENHRY and CDR2 SYGVKD. Losses at the gene ends were 8 bases for V and 0 bases for J; bases not matched to a gene: 6. This CDR3 is built from 16 residues.

This clone was counted a single time. The chain employs TRBV9 and TRBJ1-1; D perhaps matches TRBD1 (5 bases). Germline values: CDR1 SGDLS, CDR2 YYNGEE. This CDR3 is 15 amino acids long. Trimming took off 0 bases at V and 5 bases at J, with 14 bases between the two ends. In nucleotides, the CDR3 is TGTGCCAGCAGCGTAGCGTCCAGGGAACTGACTGAAGCTTTCTTT. Protein product: CASSVASRELTEAFF. The full variable domain, rest sourced from reference TRBV9 and TRBJ1-1, is DSGVTQTPKHLITATGQRVTLRCSPRSGDLSVYWYQQSLDQGLQFLIQYYNGEERAKGNILERFSAQQFPDLHSELNLSSLELGDSALYFCASSVASRELTEAFFGQGTRLTVV.

This clone was observed a handful of times. The chain uses TRBV12-3 or TRBV12-4 and TRBJ2-7; 9 bases align to TRBD2. The CDR3 has 13 amino acids. V lost 0 bases to trimming and J lost 8 bases; unmatched junction nucleotides: 2. The CDR3 loop reads CASSLARGGQQYF. CDR3 bases: TGTGCCAGCAGTTTAGCGCGGGGGGGCCAGCAGTACTTC.

The chain links TRBV9 to TRBJ1-2, with a tentative D call TRBD1 (5 bases). V was trimmed by 7 bases and J by 2 bases, leaving 15 bases between them. CDR3 length: 14 residues. Germline V CDR1 and CDR2: SGDLS, YYNGEE. The CDR3 sequence: CASGRQNANYGYTF. Written as DNA, the CDR3 is TGTGCCAGCGGACGACAGAACGCGAACTATGGCTACACCTTC.

This chain connects TRBV9 to TRBJ1-2; D is undetermined. Germline CDR1 and CDR2: SGDLS and YYNGEE. V shed 0 bases and J shed 5 bases, with 11 bases lying between them. The CDR3 loop spans 14 amino acids. The CDR3 sequence: CASSVASLTYGYTF. As DNA, the CDR3 is TGTGCCAGCAGCGTAGCCTCCCTGACATATGGCTACACCTTC.

The rearrangement joins TRBV7-8 to TRBJ1-1; D unresolved. CDR1 and CDR2 (germline): SGHVS, FQNEAQ. V lost 4 bases and J lost 1, with 7 bases in between. There are 13 residues in the CDR3. The CDR3 spells CASSYTQNTEAFF. CDR3 DNA sequence: TGTGCCAGCAGCTACACACAGAACACTGAAGCTTTCTTT.

This rearrangement joins TRBV2 to TRBJ2-7; weak D call: TRBD1 (7 bases). CDR1 SNHLY and CDR2 FYNNEI come from the germline V gene. The CDR3 runs 9 residues. Trimming shortened V by 9 bases and J by 9 bases, and 9 bases separated the two germline ends. CDR3 nucleotides: TGTGCCAGGCAGGGGGGGCAGTACTTC. Encoded protein: CARQGGQYF.

The rearrangement joins TRBV19 to TRBJ1-4; a possible D gene is TRBD1 (5 bases). V was cut by 4 bases and J by 8 bases, with 8 bases left in between. The germline V gene has CDR1 LNHDA and CDR2 SQIVND (reference sequence). The CDR3 has 12 amino acids. In DNA form, the CDR3 reads TGTGCCAGTAGTAGGACACGAGAAAAACTGTTTTTT. It encodes CASSRTREKLFF.

The genes are TRBV30 and TRBJ1-6, with D possibly matching TRBD1 (6 bases). CDR1 GTSNPN and CDR2 SVGIG come from the germline V gene (reference sequence). Trimming took off 2 bases at V and 5 bases at J, with 10 bases between the two ends. This CDR3 has 14 amino acids. CDR3 loop: CAWSQGQNNSPLHF. DNA for the CDR3: TGTGCCTGGAGTCAAGGACAGAATAATTCACCCCTCCACTTT. The whole variable domain, remainder taken from reference TRBV30 and TRBJ1-6, is SQTIHQWPATLVQPVGSPLSLECTVEGTSNPNLYWYRQAAGRGLQLLFYSVGIGQISSEVPQNLSASRPQDRQFILSSKKLLLSDSGFYLCAWSQGQNNSPLHFGNGTRLTVT.

The rearrangement uses TRBV7-9 and TRBJ2-7; TRBD1 matches 8 bases. The germline gives CDR1 SEHNR, CDR2 FQNEAQ (reference sequence). The J segment lost 3 bases and the V segment lost 5 bases, leaving 12 bases of the junction unmatched. The CDR3 is 16 residues long. CDR3 DNA sequence: TGTGCCAGCAGCCCGAGGATGGACAGGGAAGTCTACGAGCAGTACTTC. This encodes CASSPRMDREVYEQYF.

The CDR3 DNA is TGTGCCAGCAGTGAAAGGGTTCTAGCGGGGGGTACAACCTACAATGAGCAGTTCTTC. It encodes CASSERVLAGGTTYNEQFF. This sequence joins TRBV2 and TRBJ2-1; 11 nucleotides line up with TRBD2. With V trimmed by 2 bases and J by 2 bases, 11 bases remained unmatched. The CDR3 is made up of 19 amino acids. Germline loops: CDR1 SNHLY, CDR2 FYNNEI.

The chain is built from TRBV30 and TRBJ1-5, with D maybe TRBD1 (5 bases). The CDR3 sequence is 15 residues long. V lost 5 bases, J lost 6 bases, and 20 bases lay in between. In germline, CDR1 is GTSNPN, CDR2 SVGIG (reference sequence). The chain's CDR3 is CAWGEGGAGAQPQHF. The CDR3 region has the DNA TGTGCCTGGGGTGAAGGAGGGGCCGGGGCTCAGCCCCAGCATTTT.

In its sample, this clone was seen a few times. V usage is TRBV9 and J usage is TRBJ1-2; 10 bases map to TRBD1. With V trimmed by 5 bases and J by 4 bases, 8 bases remained unmatched. This CDR3 region has 15 residues. CDR1 is SGDLS and CDR2 is YYNGEE in the germline V gene. CDR3 protein: CASRPGTGAGYGYTF. The CDR3 DNA reads TGTGCCAGCAGACCCGGGACAGGGGCTGGCTATGGCTACACCTTC.

J is TRBJ1-5 and V is TRBV4-1; no clear D. The CDR3 is 15 amino acids. V was trimmed by 0 bases and J by 0 bases, leaving 6 bases between them. CDR1 is MGHRA, CDR2 YSYEKL, per germline. The CDR3: CASSQDRDSNQPQHF. The CDR3 region has the DNA TGCGCCAGCAGCCAAGATCGGGATAGCAATCAGCCCCAGCATTTT.

This chain connects TRBV5-1 to TRBJ2-1; 8 positions match TRBD2. The germline gives CDR1 SGHRS, CDR2 YFSETQ. CDR3 length: 16 residues. The V gene end was trimmed by 0 bases and the J gene end by 3 bases; junction bases not matched to a gene: 5. CDR3 protein: CASSLAPGGNYNEQFF. As DNA, the CDR3 is TGCGCCAGCAGCTTGGCCCCGGGGGGGAACTACAATGAGCAGTTCTTC.